A selection of T cell receptor beta chains follows, all from one sample in a study of T cells after yellow fever vaccination. TCRdb processed the 5' RACE reads anew with MiXCR; each CDR3 protein has one entry. The sample has hundreds of thousands of distinct CDR3 sequences, roughly 20% seen once; the top ten hold over 15%. The material was PBMCs, obtained before the yellow fever booster vaccination. The source of these receptors is a man aged 18 to 30 who received the YFV17D yellow fever vaccine. Both conserved end residues are part of each CDR3. The D gene is left open where the match is weak. Clone size is not always given. Where it is, it says once, few, many or a class for expanded clones.

CDR3: CASSQVPGTSNSPLHF; DNA: TGCGCCAGCAGCCAGGTACCCGGGACTTCTAATTCACCCCTCCACTTT; size: few; D: -; V: TRBV4-1; J: TRBJ1-6
CDR3: CASSYRAPRSEQFF; DNA: TGTGCCAGCAGCTATAGGGCTCCCCGGTCTGAGCAGTTCTTC; size: few; D: -; V: TRBV7-2; J: TRBJ2-1
CDR3: CASRQGANEQFF; DNA: TGTGCCAGCAGGCAGGGTGCAAATGAGCAGTTCTTC; size: few; D: -; V: TRBV27; J: TRBJ2-1
CDR3: CASSVGGSTDTQYF; DNA: TGTGCCAGCAGCGTAGGGGGCAGCACAGATACGCAGTATTTT; size: many; D: -; V: TRBV9; J: TRBJ2-3
CDR3: CASSLEGGGLTDTQYF; DNA: TGTGCCAGCAGCTTAGAAGGCGGGGGTCTCACAGATACGCAGTATTTT; size: -; D: TRBD2; V: TRBV11-2; J: TRBJ2-3
CDR3: CASSYSRGDEETQYF; DNA: TGTGCCAGCAGCTACTCGCGGGGGGATGAAGAGACCCAGTACTTC; size: -; D: TRBD2; V: TRBV7-2; J: TRBJ2-5
CDR3: CATCQGTGNEAFF; DNA: TGTGCCACCTGCCAGGGGACAGGGAATGAAGCTTTCTTT; size: few; D: TRBD1; V: TRBV15; J: TRBJ1-1
CDR3: CATSLAGGIPYNEQFF; DNA: TGTGCCACCAGCCTAGCGGGGGGGATCCCCTACAATGAGCAGTTCTTC; size: -; D: TRBD2; V: TRBV15; J: TRBJ2-1
CDR3: CASSLEMAVSNYGYTF; DNA: TGTGCCAGCAGCTTAGAAATGGCGGTTTCTAACTATGGCTACACCTTC; size: -; D: -; V: TRBV7-2; J: TRBJ1-2
CDR3: CASSYWDGGYTYEQYF; DNA: TGTGCCAGCAGTTACTGGGACGGGGGGTACACCTACGAGCAGTACTTC; size: -; D: TRBD2; V: TRBV6-5; J: TRBJ2-7
CDR3: CASSQQGNYNEQFF; DNA: TGCGCCAGCAGTCAACAGGGGAACTACAATGAGCAGTTCTTC; size: few; D: TRBD1; V: TRBV5-1; J: TRBJ2-1
CDR3: CASSLLTGQGIAGYTF; DNA: TGTGCCAGCAGCTTACTGACAGGACAGGGGATCGCCGGCTACACCTTC; size: few; D: TRBD1; V: TRBV7-9; J: TRBJ1-2
CDR3: CSVARYRGNYEQYF; DNA: TGCAGCGTCGCACGATACAGGGGAAACTACGAGCAGTACTTC; size: many; D: TRBD1; V: TRBV29-1; J: TRBJ2-7
CDR3: CASSWTGGGTEAFF; DNA: TGCGCCAGCAGCTGGACAGGGGGAGGCACTGAAGCTTTCTTT; size: -; D: TRBD1; V: TRBV5-1; J: TRBJ1-1
CDR3: CASSLEINEAFF; DNA: TGTGCCAGCAGTTTGGAAATAAATGAAGCTTTCTTT; size: few; D: -; V: TRBV12-3/TRBV12-4; J: TRBJ1-1
CDR3: CASSLGGRVDTQYF; DNA: TGTGCCAGCAGCTTAGGAGGGAGGGTAGATACGCAGTATTTT; size: -; D: TRBD2; V: TRBV7-2; J: TRBJ2-3
CDR3: CASSLHRIPNTEAFF; DNA: TGTGCCAGCAGTTTGCACAGGATACCGAACACTGAAGCTTTCTTT; size: few; D: -; V: TRBV6-5; J: TRBJ1-1
CDR3: CASSPGADTQYF; DNA: TGTGCCAGCAGCCCCGGTGCAGATACGCAGTATTTT; size: many; D: -; V: TRBV6-6; J: TRBJ2-3
CDR3: CASSRVGGRGVNTEAFF; DNA: TGTGCCAGCAGTCGTGTGGGGGGCCGGGGGGTGAACACTGAAGCTTTCTTT; size: many; D: -; V: TRBV27; J: TRBJ1-1
CDR3: CASSSAGQGATNEKLFF; DNA: TGTGCCAGCAGCTCAGCGGGACAGGGCGCAACTAATGAAAAACTGTTTTTT; size: -; D: TRBD1; V: TRBV7-2; J: TRBJ1-4
CDR3: CASRLTSLTDTQYF; DNA: TGTGCCAGCAGACTAACTAGCCTCACAGATACGCAGTATTTT; size: few; D: -; V: TRBV6-5; J: TRBJ2-3
CDR3: CSAPRDSTDTQYF; DNA: TGCAGTGCCCCGCGGGACAGCACAGATACGCAGTATTTT; size: -; D: -; V: TRBV20-1; J: TRBJ2-3
CDR3: CASSFPRGRKYF; DNA: TGTGCCAGCAGCTTTCCGAGGGGGAGGAAGTACTTC; size: few; D: -; V: TRBV5-5; J: TRBJ2-7
CDR3: CASSRGESTNEKLFF; DNA: TGCGCCAGCAGCCGAGGGGAGTCGACTAATGAAAAACTGTTTTTT; size: -; D: -; V: TRBV4-1; J: TRBJ1-4
CDR3: CASSLRGEGKQYF; DNA: TGTGCCAGCAGCTTAAGAGGGGAGGGAAAGCAGTACTTC; size: few; D: TRBD2; V: TRBV7-9; J: TRBJ2-7
CDR3: CASSQVAALDGQYF; DNA: TGTGCCAGCAGCCAAGTGGCGGCTCTTGATGGGCAGTATTTT; size: few; D: -; V: TRBV4-2; J: TRBJ2-3